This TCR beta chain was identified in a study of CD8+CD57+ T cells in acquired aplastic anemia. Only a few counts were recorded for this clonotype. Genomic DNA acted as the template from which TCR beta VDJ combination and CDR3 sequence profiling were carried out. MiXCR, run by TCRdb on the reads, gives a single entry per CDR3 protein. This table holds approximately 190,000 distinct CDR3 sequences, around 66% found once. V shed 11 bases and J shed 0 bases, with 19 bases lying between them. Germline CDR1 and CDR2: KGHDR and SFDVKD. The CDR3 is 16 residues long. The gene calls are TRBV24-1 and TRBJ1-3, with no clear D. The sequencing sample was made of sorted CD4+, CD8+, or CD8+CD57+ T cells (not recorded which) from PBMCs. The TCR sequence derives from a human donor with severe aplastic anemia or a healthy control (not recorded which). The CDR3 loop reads CASRRTNFNSGNTIYF. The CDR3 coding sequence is TGTGCCAGCAGAAGGACCAATTTTAACTCTGGAAACACCATATATTTT.